A selection of T cell receptor beta chains follows, all from one sample in a study of T-cell memory formation after mild COVID-19. TCRdb used MiXCR to reprocess the 5' RACE reads, holding one entry per CDR3 protein. The repertoire holds tens of thousands of distinct CDR3 sequences, with about 13% as singletons. Sequenced input: PBMCs or a T cell subset sorted from them (not recorded which). Receptor source: an adult woman who had mild COVID-19 (a few samples of this study predate the infection). Cell type and time point are not known. Each CDR3 is given with its conserved first and last residue. Each record gives: CDR3 length, V gene, CDR3 protein.

15 TRBV7-6 CASSLWGPNTGELFF
13 TRBV30 CAWSPGPNTEAFF
15 TRBV20-1 CSARDLAGVTYEQFF
17 TRBV29-1 CSVEDLVGGGPRETQYF
15 TRBV6-2/TRBV6-3 CASSPDVHWVYGYTF
14 TRBV6-5 CASRDRGWLETQYF
18 TRBV5-1 CTSSEGTSGIPTYNEQFF
15 TRBV24-1 CATSDPKQGSEKLFF
13 TRBV9 CASSVAQFTEAFF
14 TRBV12-3/TRBV12-4 CASTQRAPNTEAFF
15 TRBV5-1 CASSSGLALFDTQYF
12 TRBV29-1 CSVGISSYEQYF
13 TRBV7-8 CASSQLGPYEQYF
18 TRBV12-3/TRBV12-4 CASSLLGHGGASTDTQYF
16 TRBV7-9 CASSWSGPLPSPEQYF
16 TRBV20-1 CSASRASDPSSYEQYF
17 TRBV7-8 CASSFFRKGEALYEQYF
14 TRBV12-3/TRBV12-4 CASSLSQNTGELFF
14 TRBV12-3/TRBV12-4 CASAYGGSSYEQYF
15 TRBV11-2 CASSLEGRSDQPQHF
15 TRBV24-1 CATSDRREWGYEQYF
12 TRBV30 CAWSGGGPYSFF
13 TRBV12-3/TRBV12-4 CASSARELGEQYF
14 TRBV5-1 CASSLGASAYEQYF
12 TRBV12-3/TRBV12-4 CAISPLSDTQYF
14 TRBV7-9 CASSSSPGPPAQHF
15 TRBV7-2 CASSPPGQTFYGYTF
15 TRBV7-2 CASSLVLGDNTEAFF
16 TRBV5-6 CASSPHTGTFTDTQYF
13 TRBV9 CASSEGTTDTQYF
13 TRBV20-1 CSAPARDNYGYTF
13 TRBV27 CASSPGQNYGYTF
12 TRBV6-2/TRBV6-3 CASSYVGYEQYF
13 TRBV12-3/TRBV12-4 CASSTGPSYEQYF
15 TRBV20-1 CSARVDRGLWDEQYF
14 TRBV5-1 CASSGDGTYNEQFF
13 TRBV20-1 CSARGNSNQPQHF
16 TRBV4-3 CASSHSGTGSAYEQYF
15 TRBV5-5 CASSLRVVFAGELFF
14 TRBV9 CASSPGLSTDTQYF
16 TRBV12-3/TRBV12-4 CASSPPGAGVENEQFF
13 TRBV5-5 CASSLGDRREQYF